The entry that follows covers one T cell receptor (beta chain) sequence. Its antigen is unknown. This entry comes from a study of T cell repertoires in cytomegalovirus infection. TCRdb re-called the reads with MiXCR, one entry per CDR3 protein. The data hold under 150,000 distinct CDR3 sequences, with 30% observed a single time. The study, taken as a whole, reports: The response measured ex vivo was dominated by TCR beta clonotypes (HLA-C-restricted and CMV-specific).

Sequencing was performed on CD8+ T cells from cultured PBMCs, taken from culture after CMV antigen stimulation. The origin of this receptor is a human donor in good health (CMV status not recorded). Some clones in this sample may be carry-over from other donors' samples.

CDR3 in amino acids: CSARVTLSGGPQETQYF. CDR3 bases: TGCAGTGCTAGAGTGACGCTTAGCGGGGGGCCCCAAGAGACCCAGTACTTC. This rearrangement joins TRBV20-1 to TRBJ2-5; 10 bases fit TRBD2. CDR1 and CDR2 (germline): DFQATT, SNEGSKA (reference sequence). This CDR3 has 17 residues. The V gene end was trimmed by 1 base and the J gene end by 1 base; junction bases not matched to a gene: 9.